This T cell receptor beta chain was identified during a study of T cells after yellow fever vaccination. There are 14 residues in the CDR3. CDR1 is SGHNT, CDR2 YENEEA, per germline. Trimming removed 5 bases at V and 2 bases at J, with 10 bases between. MiXCR, run by TCRdb on the 5' RACE reads, gives a single entry per CDR3 protein. The table records 110,000 to 150,000 distinct CDR3 sequences, more than 6.5% of them present only once. This clonotype was recorded at least ten times. This receptor was taken from a man aged 25 to 45 who received the YFV17D yellow fever vaccine. V gene TRBV11-3 combines with J gene TRBJ2-1; D is unclear. Sequenced here: CD4+ T cells sorted from PBMCs, sampled 10 days after the yellow fever booster vaccination. The DNA of the CDR3 is TGTGCCAGCAGCGATAAAACACCCTACAATGAGCAGTTCTTC. This gives the protein CASSDKTPYNEQFF.